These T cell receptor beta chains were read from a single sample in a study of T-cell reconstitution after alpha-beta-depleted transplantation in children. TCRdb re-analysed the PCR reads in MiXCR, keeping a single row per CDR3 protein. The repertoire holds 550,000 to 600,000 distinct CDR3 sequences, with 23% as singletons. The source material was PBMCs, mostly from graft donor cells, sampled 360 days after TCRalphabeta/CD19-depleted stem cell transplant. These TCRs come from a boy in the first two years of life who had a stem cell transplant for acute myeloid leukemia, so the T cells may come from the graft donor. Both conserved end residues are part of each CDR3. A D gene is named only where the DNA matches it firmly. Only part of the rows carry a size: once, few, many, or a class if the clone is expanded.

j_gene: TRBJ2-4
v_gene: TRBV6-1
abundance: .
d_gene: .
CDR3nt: TGTGCCAGCAGTGCCGGGACATTGGGCAAAAACATTCAGTACTTC
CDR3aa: CASSAGTLGKNIQYF

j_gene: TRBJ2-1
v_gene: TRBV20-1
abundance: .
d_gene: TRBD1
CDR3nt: TGCAGTGCCACGGACGCCGGGACAGGGGTTTACAATGAGCAGTTCTTC
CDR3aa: CSATDAGTGVYNEQFF

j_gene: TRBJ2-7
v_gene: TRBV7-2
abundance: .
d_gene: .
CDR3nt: TGTGCCAGCAGCCGAACCCAGGCCTACGAGCAGTACTTC
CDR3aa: CASSRTQAYEQYF

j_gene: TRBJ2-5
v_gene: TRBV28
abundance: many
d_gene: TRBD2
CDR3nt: TGTGCCAGCAGTTTGGCGAGTAGCGGGGGACAGACCCAGTACTTC
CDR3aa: CASSLASSGGQTQYF

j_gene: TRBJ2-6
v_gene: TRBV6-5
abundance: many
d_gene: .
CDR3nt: TGTGCCAGCAGTTACTCTCTAGTAGTCGGGGCCAACGTCCTGACTTTC
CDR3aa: CASSYSLVVGANVLTF

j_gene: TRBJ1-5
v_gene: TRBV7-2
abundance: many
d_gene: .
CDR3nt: TGTGCCAGCAGCCCTACTACACACAGGGCCCAGCCCCAGCATTTT
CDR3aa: CASSPTTHRAQPQHF

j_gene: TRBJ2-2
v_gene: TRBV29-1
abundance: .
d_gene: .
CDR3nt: TGCAGCGTTGAAAGTGGGGGGCGAGCGGGGACCGGGGAGCTGTTTTTT
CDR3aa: CSVESGGRAGTGELFF

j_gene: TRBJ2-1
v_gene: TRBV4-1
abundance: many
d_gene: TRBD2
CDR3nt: TGCGCCAGCAGCCCCCAGGGGGGGACGCTAGCGGGGGGACGCTCCTACAATGAGCAGTTCTTC
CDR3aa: CASSPQGGTLAGGRSYNEQFF

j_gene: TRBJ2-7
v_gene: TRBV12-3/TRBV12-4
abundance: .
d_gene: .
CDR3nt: TGTGCCAGCAGTTTGGATCGGGGTGGGCAGTACTTC
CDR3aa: CASSLDRGGQYF

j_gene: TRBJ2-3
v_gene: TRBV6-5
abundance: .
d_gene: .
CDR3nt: TGTGCCAGCAGTTACTCCGGACAGCCCATCACTAGCACAGATACGCAGTATTTT
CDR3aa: CASSYSGQPITSTDTQYF

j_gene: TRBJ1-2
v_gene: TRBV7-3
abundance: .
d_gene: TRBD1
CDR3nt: TGTACCAGCAGCGCCGACAGGGAGTATGGCTACACCTTC
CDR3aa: CTSSADREYGYTF

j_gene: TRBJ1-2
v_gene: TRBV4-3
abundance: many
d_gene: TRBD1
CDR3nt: TGCGCCAGCAGCCAACGGACAGGGGGTACCTATGGCTACACCTTC
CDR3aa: CASSQRTGGTYGYTF

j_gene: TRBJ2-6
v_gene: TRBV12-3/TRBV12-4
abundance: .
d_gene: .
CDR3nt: TGTGCCAGCAGCCCCCAGGGAGCTGGGAGTGGGGCCAACGTCCTGACTTTC
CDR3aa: CASSPQGAGSGANVLTF

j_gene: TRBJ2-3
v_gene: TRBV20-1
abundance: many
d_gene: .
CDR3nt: TGCAGTGCTAACTTGGGACCCCTCGGGTCAGATACGCAGTATTTT
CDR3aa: CSANLGPLGSDTQYF

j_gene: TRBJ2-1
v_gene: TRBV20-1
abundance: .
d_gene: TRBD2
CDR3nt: TGCAGTGCTAGAACGCTAGCGGGGGGTCCTACCTCCTACAATGAGCAGTTCTTC
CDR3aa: CSARTLAGGPTSYNEQFF

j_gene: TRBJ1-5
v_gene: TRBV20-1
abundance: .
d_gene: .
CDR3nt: TGCAGTGCTAGAGACAGCGGATACAATCAGCCCCAGCATTTT
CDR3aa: CSARDSGYNQPQHF

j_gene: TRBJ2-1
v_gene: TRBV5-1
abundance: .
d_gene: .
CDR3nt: TGCGCCAGCAGCTTGGGAGAATTCCCCTCCTACAATGAGCAGTTCTTC
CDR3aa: CASSLGEFPSYNEQFF

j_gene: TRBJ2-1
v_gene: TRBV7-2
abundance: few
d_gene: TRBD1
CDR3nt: TGTGCCAGCAGCCGGACAGGGGGGGTGTCCTACAATGAGCAGTTCTTC
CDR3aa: CASSRTGGVSYNEQFF

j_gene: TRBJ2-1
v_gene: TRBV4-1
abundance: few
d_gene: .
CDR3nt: TGCGCCAGCAGCCAGGCAGGGATCCTCTCATTCTACAATGAGCAGTTCTTC
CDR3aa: CASSQAGILSFYNEQFF

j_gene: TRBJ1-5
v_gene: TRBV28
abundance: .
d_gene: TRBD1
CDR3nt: TGTGCCAGCAGTTTCCCCCCCTCCGCGACAGGGGTGGACGAGATGCAGCCCCAGCATTTT
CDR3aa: CASSFPPSATGVDEMQPQHF

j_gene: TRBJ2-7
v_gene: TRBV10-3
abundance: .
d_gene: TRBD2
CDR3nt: TGTGCCATCAAGGTGGCTAGCGGGGTGCCCAGCTCCTACGAGCAGTACTTC
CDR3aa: CAIKVASGVPSSYEQYF

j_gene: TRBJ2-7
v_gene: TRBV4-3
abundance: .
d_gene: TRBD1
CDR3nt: TGCGCCAGCAGCCAAGCTTATGGGACAGGGGCGTACGAGCAGTACTTC
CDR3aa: CASSQAYGTGAYEQYF

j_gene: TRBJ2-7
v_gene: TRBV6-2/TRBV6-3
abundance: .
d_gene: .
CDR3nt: TGTGCCAGCAGGAACAGGAGGAGCTCCTACGAGCAGTACTTC
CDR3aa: CASRNRRSSYEQYF

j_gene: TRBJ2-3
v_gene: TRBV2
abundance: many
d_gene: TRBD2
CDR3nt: TGTGCCAGCCGACTGGCTAGCGGCTTCTCAGATACGCAGTATTTT
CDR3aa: CASRLASGFSDTQYF

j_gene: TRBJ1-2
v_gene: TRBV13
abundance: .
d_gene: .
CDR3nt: TGTGCCAGCAGCGGCCAAAGGGCAGCTAACTATGGCTACACCTTC
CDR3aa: CASSGQRAANYGYTF

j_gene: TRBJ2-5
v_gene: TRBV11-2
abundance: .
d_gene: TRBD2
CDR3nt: TGTGCCAGCAGTTTCCTAGCGGGGCAAGAGACCCAGTACTTC
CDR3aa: CASSFLAGQETQYF

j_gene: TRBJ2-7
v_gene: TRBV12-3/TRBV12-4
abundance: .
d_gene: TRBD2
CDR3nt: TGTGCCAGCAGACTCGGGGGGATTGGGTCCTACGAGCAGTACTTC
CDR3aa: CASRLGGIGSYEQYF